A single sample gave rise to the 32 T cell receptor beta chains below, sequenced in a study of OX40 agonist ivuxolimab in advanced cancers. Using immunoSEQ multiplex PCR, the repertoire was profiled, and TCRdb retains in-frame clones only, with some absent. Of fewer than 25,000 clones in the sample, 65% to 85% were seen once. The specimen comprised CD4+ or CD8+ T cells sorted from blood, sampled in a trial of the OX40 agonist ivuxolimab. All receptors come from an adult with an advanced solid tumor such as melanoma, head and neck, liver or kidney cancer.

This clone was observed a few times. The gene calls are TRBV5-8 and TRBJ1-2; no clear D. The CDR3 extends over 13 amino acids. The germline V gene has CDR1 SGHTS and CDR2 YDEGEE. V was pared by 0 bases and J by 4 bases, with 7 bases between. The DNA for the CDR3 is TGTGCCAGCAGCTTGGGAGGGCCCTATGGCTACACCTTC. Protein: CASSLGGPYGYTF.

The V call is TRBV5-1, the J call TRBJ2-5; D could derive from TRBD1 or TRBD2 (5 bases each). The germline V gene encodes CDR1 SGHRS and CDR2 YFSETQ. The CDR3 extends over 14 amino acids. V lost 0 bases to trimming and J lost 5 bases, with 11 bases between them. The CDR3 nucleotides read TGCGCCAGCAGCTTGGCCGGGGCAGGGGAGACCCAGTACTTC. This translates into CASSLAGAGETQYF.

The J gene is TRBJ1-3, the V gene TRBV9; the D gene is possibly TRBD1 (6 bases). The CDR3 is 15 residues long. From germline, CDR1 is SGDLS and CDR2 YYNGEE. V lost 2 bases and J 2 bases, leaving 11 bases between the germline ends. CDR3 protein: CASSVGGAPGNTIYF. CDR3 sequence (DNA): TGTGCCAGCAGCGTTGGGGGGGCGCCTGGAAACACCATATATTTT.

The rearrangement joins TRBV7-9 to TRBJ2-3; 7 bases match TRBD2. CDR1 and CDR2 (germline): SEHNR, FQNEAQ (reference sequence). The J segment lost 2 bases and the V segment lost 1 base, leaving 6 bases of the junction unmatched. The CDR3 loop spans 16 amino acids. CDR3 DNA: TGTGCCAGCAGCTTAGGCGGCGCGGGAGCCACAGATACGCAGTATTTT. Translating it yields CASSLGGAGATDTQYF.

This rearrangement joins TRBV7-3 to TRBJ2-1; D is unresolved. This CDR3 comprises 15 residues. The ends were cut back, 3 bases at V and 0 bases at J, with 9 bases in the middle. The germline V gene encodes CDR1 SGHTA and CDR2 FQGTGA. The CDR3 region is CASSFGFASYNEQFF. DNA of the CDR3: TGTGCCAGCAGCTTTGGCTTCGCCTCCTACAATGAGCAGTTCTTC.

V is TRBV7-2 and J is TRBJ2-1; TRBD2 agrees at 11 bases. This CDR3 is 15 amino acids long. Germline CDR1 is SGHTA and CDR2 is FQGNSA. J lost 4 bases, V lost 5 bases, and 4 bases had no gene match. For the CDR3, the DNA is TGTGCCAGCAGCGTCGGGACTAGCGGTTACAATGAGCAGTTCTTC. Residues: CASSVGTSGYNEQFF.

This clone was found a few times. This chain links TRBV5-8 with TRBJ2-2; the match to TRBD2 covers 12 bases. The trim removed 5 bases at V and 1 base at J, leaving 3 bases unmatched. CDR1 and CDR2 from the germline V gene are SGHTS and YDEGEE. The CDR3 contains 16 residues. CDR3 sequence (DNA): TGTGCCAGCAGGGCGGGACTAGCGGGGAACACCGGGGAGCTGTTTTTT. It codes for CASRAGLAGNTGELFF.

The rearrangement uses TRBV6-4 and TRBJ2-1; 9 nucleotides agree with TRBD1. The V segment lost 0 bases and the J segment 6 bases; nucleotides outside the gene matches: 0. Germline lookup yields CDR1 MRHNA and CDR2 SNTAGT. This CDR3 comprises 14 residues. The CDR3 DNA follows: TGTGCCAGCAGTGACTCGACAGGGGGCAATGAGCAGTTCTTC. Protein product: CASSDSTGGNEQFF.

The V call is TRBV7-9, the J call TRBJ2-3, with D maybe TRBD2 (5 bases). V was pared by 6 bases and J by 9 bases, with 16 bases between. This CDR3 contains 13 residues. CDR1 is SEHNR and CDR2 is FQNEAQ in the germline V gene (reference sequence). The CDR3 sequence: CASRDGEPGTQYF. The CDR3, as DNA: TGTGCCAGCAGAGACGGGGAACCTGGGACGCAGTATTTT. The complete variable domain, with remaining parts taken from reference TRBV7-9 and TRBJ2-3, reads DTGVSQNPRHKITKRGQNVTFRCDPISEHNRLYWYRQTLGQGPEFLTYFQNEAQLEKSRLLSDRFSAERPKGSFSTLEIQRTEQGDSAMYLCASRDGEPGTQYFGPGTRLTVL.

J is TRBJ2-5 and V is TRBV5-1, with D possibly matching TRBD1 (5 bases). The J call may be mistaken, given a closer DNA end match to TRBJ2-7. Germline V gives CDR1 SGHRS, CDR2 YFSETQ. The CDR3 spans 14 residues. CDR3: CASSLQDDRSEQYF. The CDR3 bases are TGCGCCAGCAGCTTACAGGACGACCGGAGCGAGCAGTACTTC.

The gene calls are TRBV21-1 and TRBJ1-5; the table gives TRBD1 as D, unverified against the DNA. TRBV21-1 is termed a pseudogene. The CDR3 runs to 18 residues. The CDR3 coding sequence is TGTGCCAGCAGTCACGATCGGACAGGACCACTTAGCAATCAGCCCCAGCATTTT. This encodes CASSHDRTGPLSNQPQHF.

The chain links TRBV16 to TRBJ1-5; no clear D gene. Germline loops: CDR1 KGHSY, CDR2 FQNENV. CDR3 length: 15 amino acids. The V gene lost 5 bases and the J gene lost 0 bases, with 11 bases spanning the gap. The CDR3 loop is CASSFTGYSNQPQHF. The CDR3 nucleotides read TGTGCCAGCAGCTTTACGGGGTATAGCAATCAGCCCCAGCATTTT.

The rearrangement links TRBV6-5 to TRBJ1-1; D may be TRBD1 (5 bases). The V and J ends lost 2 bases and 4 bases respectively, with 11 bases between them. CDR3 length: 14 amino acids. The germline V gene has CDR1 MNHEY and CDR2 SVGAGI. The chain's CDR3 is CASSYPGGGTEAFF. CDR3 nucleotide sequence: TGTGCCAGCAGTTACCCGGGGGGAGGCACTGAAGCTTTCTTT.

The chain links TRBV5-4 to TRBJ2-7; 14 nucleotides agree with TRBD2. Germline trimming cut 2 bases from V and 9 bases from J; bases unmatched to any gene: 7. The CDR3 length is 15 residues. CDR1 and CDR2 (germline): SGHNT, YYREEE (reference sequence). The CDR3 loop is CASSLTGLAGDWQYF. CDR3 nucleotide sequence: TGTGCCAGCAGCTTAACGGGACTAGCGGGAGATTGGCAGTACTTC.

This chain links TRBV7-9 with TRBJ2-7; a weak D match, TRBD1 (6 bases). V shed 1 base and J shed 9 bases, with 19 bases lying between them. Germline CDR1 is SEHNR and CDR2 is FQNEAQ (reference sequence). The CDR3 covers 15 residues. The CDR3 coding sequence is TGTGCCAGCAGCTTAGAGCGGCAGGGGAGACGAGGGCAGTACTTC. This sequence encodes CASSLERQGRRGQYF.

The V call is TRBV13, the J call TRBJ2-7; D possibly uses TRBD1 or TRBD2 (5 bases each). The ends were cut back, 3 bases at V and 9 bases at J, with 18 bases in the middle. Germline V gene data show CDR1 as PRHDT and CDR2 as FYEKMQ (reference sequence). CDR3 length: 14 amino acids. The CDR3 loop is CASSLGQGVDWQYF. In DNA, the CDR3 is TGTGCCAGCAGCTTGGGGCAGGGAGTGGATTGGCAGTACTTC.

This chain links TRBV27 with TRBJ1-5, with D perhaps matching TRBD1 (5 bases). The CDR3 contains 14 residues. V dropped 6 bases and J dropped 7 bases, with 16 bases sitting between them. CDR1 and CDR2 (germline): MNHEY, SMNVEV (reference sequence). CDR3: CASRDGGVDQPQHF. CDR3 sequence (DNA): TGTGCCAGCAGAGATGGGGGGGTGGACCAGCCCCAGCATTTT.

The chain has TRBV27 and TRBJ2-7; 9 positions agree with TRBD2. The length of the CDR3 is 15 residues. Germline CDR1 and CDR2: MNHEY and SMNVEV (reference sequence). V lost 2 bases and J lost 2; bases outside the gene matches: 4. CDR3 DNA sequence: TGTGCCAGCAGTTTACGGGGACTAGCCCCCTACGAGCAGTACTTC. Protein: CASSLRGLAPYEQYF.

The chain has TRBV9 and TRBJ1-2; 8 nucleotides line up with TRBD1. From germline, CDR1 is SGDLS and CDR2 YYNGEE. V lost 4 bases, J lost 6 bases, and 8 bases stayed unmatched. The length of the CDR3 is 14 residues. The CDR3, as DNA: TGTGCCAGCAGCATCCAGGACAGGGCGGATGGCTACACCTTC. Amino acids: CASSIQDRADGYTF.

This clone appeared once. V usage is TRBV9 and J usage is TRBJ2-5; 12 nucleotides line up with TRBD2. CDR1 SGDLS and CDR2 YYNGEE come from the germline V gene. The CDR3 is 16 amino acids. After removal of 3 bases from V and 4 bases from J, the junction contained 7 bases not matched to a gene. In DNA, the CDR3 is TGTGCCAGCAGCGACCCCCAGGGACTAGCGGGAGAGACCCAGTACTTC. Translation: CASSDPQGLAGETQYF.

The chain recombines TRBV15 with TRBJ1-3; 10 bases fit TRBD1. V lost 5 bases, J lost 6 bases, and 7 bases stayed unmatched. The CDR3 contains 15 residues. The germline gives CDR1 LNHNV, CDR2 YYDKDF (reference sequence). In DNA, the CDR3 is TGTGCCACCAGCTTTCCGGGACAGGGGATAAACACCATATATTTT. As protein: CATSFPGQGINTIYF.

The CDR3: CASSLEGVGNEQFF. CDR3 DNA: TGTGCCAGCAGCTTGGAGGGGGTTGGGAATGAGCAGTTCTTC. V usage is TRBV5-4 and J usage is TRBJ2-1; D perhaps matches TRBD1 (6 bases). Germline V gene sequence: CDR1 SGHNT, CDR2 YYREEE (reference sequence). V was pared by 0 bases and J by 7 bases, with 11 bases between. This CDR3 is 14 amino acids long.

The chain is built from TRBV5-6 and TRBJ1-1, with TRBD1 matching 7 bases. Per the germline V gene, CDR1 is SGHDT and CDR2 is YYEEEE. The V and J ends lost 4 bases and 5 bases, in that order; junction bases with no gene match: 8. The CDR3 is 14 amino acids. The DNA for the CDR3 is TGTGCCAGCAGCCCCGGGACAGAGGGGACTGAAGCTTTCTTT. Its translation is CASSPGTEGTEAFF.

This chain joins TRBV2 and TRBJ1-1; possibly TRBD1 for D (6 bases). Trimming removed 4 bases at V and 0 bases at J, with 18 bases between. From germline, CDR1 is SNHLY and CDR2 FYNNEI. CDR3 length: 17 amino acids. CDR3 protein: CASSVAPQGLMNTEAFF. As DNA, the CDR3 is TGTGCCAGCAGTGTAGCCCCACAGGGATTAATGAACACTGAAGCTTTCTTT.

This clone is hyperexpanded. This sample also contains other DNA sequences that code for the same CDR3. The chain joins TRBV10-3 to TRBJ1-1; D is unresolved. The CDR3 totals 15 residues. The germline gives CDR1 ENHRY, CDR2 SYGVKD. Trimming took off 0 bases at V and 5 bases at J, with 13 bases between the two ends. The CDR3 here is CAISESRREETEAFF. Written as DNA, the CDR3 is TGTGCCATCAGTGAGTCAAGGAGGGAGGAGACTGAAGCTTTCTTT.

V and J are TRBV5-4 and TRBJ1-6, with D possibly matching TRBD1 (5 bases). V was trimmed by 5 bases and J by 0 bases, leaving 9 bases between them. The CDR3 extends over 15 amino acids. Germline V gene lookup returns CDR1 SGHNT and CDR2 YYREEE (reference sequence). CDR3 sequence (DNA): TGTGCCAGCAGTCAGGGAAGCTCCTATAATTCACCCCTCCACTTT. It encodes CASSQGSSYNSPLHF.

This clone was recorded once. The chain carries TRBV5-1 and TRBJ2-7; a weak D match, TRBD1 (6 bases). Trimming removed 2 bases at V and 2 bases at J, with 8 bases between. The CDR3 totals 13 residues. CDR1 is SGHRS and CDR2 is YFSETQ in the germline V gene. The CDR3 region is CASSFGDTYEQYF. CDR3 in DNA: TGCGCCAGCAGCTTCGGGGACACCTACGAGCAGTACTTC.

The chain carries TRBV15 and TRBJ1-1; no clear D gene. The V end lost 2 bases, the J end lost 0 bases, and 7 bases lay between the germline ends. CDR1 and CDR2 (germline): LNHNV, YYDKDF (reference sequence). The CDR3 covers 14 residues. The CDR3 DNA reads TGTGCCACCAGCAGATATGCCTTGAACACTGAAGCTTTCTTT. This sequence encodes CATSRYALNTEAFF.

This chain joins TRBV19 and TRBJ1-3, with unresolved D. CDR1 and CDR2 (germline): LNHDA, SQIVND (reference sequence). The CDR3 length is 15 residues. The V end lost 3 bases, the J end lost 0 bases, and 9 bases lay between the germline ends. The CDR3 region is CASSMGTVSGNTIYF. The CDR3 DNA sequence: TGTGCCAGTAGTATGGGAACGGTCTCTGGAAACACCATATATTTT.

The genes are TRBV5-6 and TRBJ2-2; D is undetermined. Germline CDR1 SGHDT, CDR2 YYEEEE. The CDR3 is 16 amino acids. With 0 bases removed from V and 8 bases from J, the gap between germline ends came to 17 bases. The CDR3: CASSLGPGWVAGELFF. CDR3 in DNA: TGTGCCAGCAGCTTGGGGCCCGGATGGGTAGCTGGGGAGCTGTTTTTT. Together with reference TRBV5-6 and TRBJ2-2, the CDR3 gives the full variable domain: DAGVTQSPTHLIKTRGQQVTLRCSPKSGHDTVSWYQQALGQGPQFIFQYYEEEERQRGNFPDRFSGHQFPNYSSELNVNALLLGDSALYLCASSLGPGWVAGELFFGEGSRLTVL.

This rearrangement joins TRBV2 to TRBJ2-5, with a tentative D call TRBD1 (8 bases). V lost 6 bases and J 3 bases, leaving 14 bases between the germline ends. Germline V lookup: CDR1 SNHLY, CDR2 FYNNEI. This CDR3 is built from 14 residues. In DNA form, the CDR3 reads TGTGCCAGCAGCGTACAGGGGGGGAAAGAGACCCAGTACTTC. Amino acid sequence: CASSVQGGKETQYF.

In its sample, this clone was seen once. DNA for the CDR3: TGTGCCAGCAGTGAACTGACAGGGGGGAACAATGAGCAGTTCTTC. Protein sequence: CASSELTGGNNEQFF. The chain joins TRBV2 to TRBJ2-1, with 9 bases aligning to TRBD1. Trimming cost V 2 bases and J 5 bases; bases outside gene matches: 4. There are 15 residues in the CDR3. Germline CDR1 is SNHLY and CDR2 is FYNNEI.